The 25 T cell receptor beta chains given below trace back to one sample, sequenced in a study of cytomegalovirus exposure and HLA in healthy donors. PCR amplification relied on 60 Vbeta primers (plus 13 Jbeta primers). Clones were sequenced by immunoSEQ multiplex PCR, and TCRdb holds only the in-frame ones, with some missing. The sample includes 180,000 or so clones, about three quarters of them seen just once. The sample was PBMCs. These TCRs come from a man aged 45-60 years in good health and CMV-seropositive.

The CDR3: CASRGRGGPNTGELFF. The CDR3 DNA follows: TGTGCCAGCAGGGGGCGGGGAGGGCCGAACACCGGGGAGCTGTTTTTT. This rearrangement joins TRBV4-2 to TRBJ2-2, with 7 bases identical to TRBD2. The CDR3 runs 16 residues. Trimming removed 6 bases from V and 0 bases from J; junction bases left unmatched: 7. Per germline, CDR1 LGHNA and CDR2 YNFKEQ.

The chain carries TRBV19 and TRBJ2-3, with TRBD1 matching 8 bases. The CDR3 covers 14 residues. V shed 7 bases and J 2 bases; nucleotides not matched to a gene: 5. From germline, CDR1 is LNHDA and CDR2 SQIVND (reference sequence). The CDR3 region is CASTDRDVTDTQYF. DNA for the CDR3: TGTGCCAGTACGGACAGGGACGTCACAGATACGCAGTATTTT.

As for this clone: One end of the junction is discordant with germline, which a read error may explain. Other DNA variants within this sample encode the same CDR3. This rearrangement joins TRBV5-6 to TRBJ2-7; TRBD1 is a possible D gene (6 bases). This CDR3 contains 12 residues. Germline CDR1 is SGHDT and CDR2 is YYEEEE. CDR3 amino acids: CASSLSQGEQYF. CDR3 in DNA: TGCGCCAGCAGCTTATCACAGGGCGAGCAGTACTTC.

V gene TRBV6-6 combines with J gene TRBJ2-5; D remains ambiguous. The V and J ends lost 2 bases and 4 bases respectively, with 8 bases between them. The CDR3 is made up of 13 amino acids. The germline CDR1 and CDR2 sequences are MNHNY and SVGAGI (reference sequence). The CDR3 reads CASSYVQRETQYF. In DNA, the CDR3 is TGTGCCAGCAGTTACGTACAACGAGAGACCCAGTACTTC.

This clone has only a few counts. The chain links TRBV7-2 to TRBJ1-2; 7 bases map to TRBD1. Germline V CDR1 and CDR2: SGHTA, FQGNSA. V lost 5 bases to trimming and J lost 2 bases; unmatched junction nucleotides: 2. The CDR3 is 13 amino acids. The CDR3 is CASSDRVNYGYTF. The CDR3 DNA is TGTGCCAGCAGCGACAGGGTGAACTATGGCTACACCTTC. Variable domain in full (rest from reference TRBV7-2 and TRBJ1-2): GAGVSQSPSNKVTEKGKDVELRCDPISGHTALYWYRQSLGQGLEFLIYFQGNSAPDKSGLPSDRFSAERTGGSVSTLTIQRTQQEDSAVYLCASSDRVNYGYTFGSGTRLTVV.

This clone appeared a single time. The rearrangement joins TRBV6-1 to TRBJ1-5, with unresolved D. V lost 0 bases and J 6 bases, leaving 6 bases between the germline ends. The CDR3 extends over 13 amino acids. Germline values: CDR1 MNHNS, CDR2 SASEGT. The CDR3 region has the DNA TGTGCCAGCAGTGAAGCCGAGGCTCAGCCCCAGCATTTT. This sequence encodes CASSEAEAQPQHF.

The V gene is TRBV6-1, the J gene TRBJ2-2; D unresolved. Germline lookup yields CDR1 MNHNS and CDR2 SASEGT. This CDR3 region has 14 residues. V dropped 2 bases and J dropped 1 base, with 5 bases sitting between them. This CDR3 reads CASSEQQNTGELFF. The DNA for the CDR3 is TGTGCCAGCAGTGAACAACAGAACACCGGGGAGCTGTTTTTT.

This clone has just one count. The chain joins TRBV6-1 to TRBJ1-1; 7 bases map to TRBD1. In germline, CDR1 is MNHNS, CDR2 SASEGT. Trimming at V came to 4 bases and at J to 2 bases, leaving 10 bases not matched to a gene. There are 16 residues in the CDR3. In DNA form, the CDR3 reads TGTGCCAGCAGTGGGACACGACAGGGTCCAAACACTGAAGCTTTCTTT. Amino acid sequence: CASSGTRQGPNTEAFF.

This clone was detected a few times. The genes are TRBV6-1 and TRBJ2-7; TRBD1 matches at 8 bases. Unmatched junction bases numbered 9, after V lost 6 bases and J lost 2 bases. The CDR3 spans 15 residues. CDR1 is MNHNS, CDR2 SASEGT, per germline. CDR3 nucleotide sequence: TGTGCCAGCAGGGTCAACACAGGGGGTCCCTACGAGCAGTACTTC. Protein sequence: CASRVNTGGPYEQYF.

The V gene is TRBV4-2, the J gene TRBJ2-5; the D is unclear. Trimming cost V 1 base and J 6 bases, with 12 bases left between them. The V gene's germline CDR1 is LGHNA and CDR2 YNFKEQ. This CDR3 contains 14 residues. CDR3 coding DNA: TGTGCCAGCAGCCAAGCGTTCGAGGTAAAGACCCAGTACTTC. Translating gives CASSQAFEVKTQYF.

As to this clone: In the same sample, other DNA sequences code for this CDR3. The CDR3 nucleotides are TGTGCCTGGACCTCAGGGGCTTCAAATCAGCCCCAGCATTTT. Protein sequence: CAWTSGASNQPQHF. This chain connects TRBV30 to TRBJ1-5; tentative D call: TRBD1 (6 bases). Trimming took 4 bases from V and 4 from J, leaving 14 bases between them. The CDR3 covers 14 residues. CDR1 and CDR2 from the germline V gene are GTSNPN and SVGIG (reference sequence). Full variable domain (rest looked up from reference TRBV30 and TRBJ1-5): SQTIHQWPATLVQPVGSPLSLECTVEGTSNPNLYWYRQAAGRGLQLLFYSVGIGQISSEVPQNLSASRPQDRQFILSSKKLLLSDSGFYLCAWTSGASNQPQHFGDGTRLSIL.

The J gene is TRBJ2-3, the V gene TRBV5-1, with 11 bases matching TRBD2. Germline assignment: CDR1 SGHRS and CDR2 YFSETQ. The V and J ends lost 4 bases and 8 bases, in that order; junction bases with no gene match: 12. CDR3 length equals 16 residues. The CDR3 sequence is CASSPLAGGDSPTQYF. Here the CDR3 DNA reads TGCGCCAGCAGCCCCTTAGCGGGGGGGGACTCGCCTACGCAGTATTTT.

The chain joins TRBV4-3 to TRBJ2-3; D might be TRBD2 (5 bases). The CDR3 extends over 13 amino acids. The V end was cut by 3 bases, the J end by 6 bases, with 10 bases between. CDR1 is LGHNA, CDR2 YSLEER, per germline. DNA of the CDR3: TGCGCCAGCAGCCACGATTCGGGGGATACGCAGTATTTT. As protein: CASSHDSGDTQYF.

The chain joins TRBV27 to TRBJ2-7; 13 positions agree with TRBD2. CDR1 is MNHEY and CDR2 is SMNVEV in the germline V gene (reference sequence). This CDR3 is 16 amino acids long. Trimming at V came to 5 bases and at J to 3 bases, leaving 7 bases not matched to a gene. CDR3 coding DNA: TGTGCCAGCAGTCCTACTAGCGGGGGGGCATTCTACGAGCAGTACGTC. As protein: CASSPTSGGAFYEQYV.

The V call is TRBV30, the J call TRBJ1-1; D gene ambiguous. The CDR3 loop spans 14 amino acids. Looked up from germline, CDR1 is GTSNPN and CDR2 is SVGIG (reference sequence). V dropped 0 bases and J dropped 1 base, with 9 bases sitting between them. The DNA of the CDR3 is TGTGCCTGGAGTGTAGGAGTTGGGAACACTGAAGCTTTCTTT. This codes for CAWSVGVGNTEAFF.

As for this clone: One end of the junction is discordant with germline, which a read error may explain. The genes are TRBV27 and TRBJ1-4; D gene uncertain. Germline CDR1 is MNHEY and CDR2 is SMNVEV (reference sequence). The CDR3 runs 15 residues. CDR3 coding DNA: TGTGCCAACAGTTTATCAAGGTCTTCGGGTGAAAAACTGTTTTTT. Its translation is CANSLSRSSGEKLFF.

The V and J genes are TRBV29-1 and TRBJ1-1; D unclear. The V gene lost 3 bases and the J gene lost 5 bases, with 10 bases spanning the gap. The CDR3 covers 12 residues. Germline-derived CDR1 and CDR2 are SQVTM and ANQGSEA. The CDR3 region is CSVESRGTEAFF. The CDR3 DNA reads TGCAGCGTTGAGTCTAGAGGGACTGAAGCTTTCTTT.

This chain uses TRBV2 with TRBJ1-6, with 8 nucleotides matching TRBD1. Germline CDR1 reads SNHLY; CDR2 reads FYNNEI. The trim removed 6 bases at V and 14 bases at J, leaving 3 bases unmatched. The CDR3 spans 11 residues. The CDR3 is CASRQGATLHF. DNA for the CDR3: TGTGCCAGCAGGCAGGGGGCTACCCTCCACTTT.

V is TRBV5-4 and J is TRBJ2-5; D is perhaps TRBD1 (5 bases). V lost 7 bases, J lost 5 bases, and 15 bases lay in between. The CDR3 sequence is 13 residues long. Germline lookup yields CDR1 SGHNT and CDR2 YYREEE (reference sequence). The chain's CDR3 is CASRQGLEETQYF. In DNA form, the CDR3 reads TGTGCCAGCCGGCAGGGCCTCGAGGAGACCCAGTACTTC.

The genes are TRBV6-1 and TRBJ2-7; D is possibly TRBD1 (6 bases). The CDR3 runs to 16 residues. Germline V CDR1 and CDR2: MNHNS, SASEGT. V shed 1 base and J shed 3 bases, with 16 bases lying between them. DNA for the CDR3: TGTGCCAGCAGTGAAGAGTCAGGGGTATCGAGCTACGAGCAGTACTTC. Protein sequence: CASSEESGVSSYEQYF.

Concerning this clone: Different DNA sequences within this sample yield the same CDR3. V gene TRBV28 combines with J gene TRBJ2-7, with D tentatively TRBD2 (6 bases). Trimming removed 5 bases from V and 2 bases from J, with 10 bases in between. The CDR3 has 13 residues. Germline V gene lookup returns CDR1 MDHEN and CDR2 SYDVKM. CDR3 bases: TGTGCCAGCAGTGTGGGACTTACCTACGAGCAGTACGTC. As protein: CASSVGLTYEQYV.

There are a few counts of this clone. The chain employs TRBV19 and TRBJ1-5; D is uncertain. Per the germline V gene, CDR1 is LNHDA and CDR2 is SQIVND (reference sequence). The CDR3 consists of 16 residues. V lost 1 base and J lost 1, with 11 bases in between. DNA of the CDR3: TGTGCCAGTAGTATAGGATGGCGGGGAAGCAATCAGCCCCAGCATTTT. Translated: CASSIGWRGSNQPQHF.

This rearrangement joins TRBV15 to TRBJ2-7, with D uncertain. This CDR3 spans 14 amino acids. Germline-derived CDR1 and CDR2 are LNHNV and YYDKDF (reference sequence). Between the trimmed V and J ends, which lost 1 base and 3 bases, there was a span of 10 bases. The CDR3 region has the DNA TGTGCCACCAGCAGAGCGGGTGGTAGCTACGAGCAGTACTTC. It specifies CATSRAGGSYEQYF. The variable domain in full, completed from reference TRBV15 and TRBJ2-7, reads DAMVIQNPRYQVTQFGKPVTLSCSQTLNHNVMYWYQQKSSQAPKLLFHYYDKDFNNEADTPDNFQSRRPNTSFCFLDIRSPGLGDTAMYLCATSRAGGSYEQYFGPGTRLTVT.

The chain employs TRBV13 and TRBJ1-2; unclear D gene. CDR3 length equals 12 residues. The ends were cut back, 3 bases at V and 3 bases at J, with 5 bases in the middle. The germline V gene encodes CDR1 PRHDT and CDR2 FYEKMQ (reference sequence). This CDR3 reads CASSLADYGYTF. DNA for the CDR3: TGTGCCAGCAGCTTGGCCGACTATGGCTACACCTTC.

This chain uses TRBV5-4 with TRBJ1-6; 7 bases match TRBD1. This CDR3 has 17 residues. V was pared by 4 bases and J by 0 bases, with 7 bases of the junction left unmatched. CDR1 is SGHNT and CDR2 is YYREEE in the germline V gene (reference sequence). The CDR3 sequence: CASSADRASSYNSPLHF. The DNA of the CDR3 is TGTGCCAGCAGCGCAGACAGGGCCAGCTCCTATAATTCACCCCTCCACTTT.